This T cell receptor (beta chain) was retrieved from a study of blood T cell repertoires in COVID-19. Per germline, CDR1 SGHTA and CDR2 FQGNSA. V was cut by 6 bases and J by 5 bases, with 10 bases left in between. This CDR3 has 12 amino acids. Clones were sequenced by immunoSEQ multiplex PCR, and TCRdb holds only the in-frame ones, with some missing. The sample has around 72,000 clones; about 91% are singletons. This clonotype was obtained from a human donor with active COVID-19. The donor label of this sample is uncertain. V is TRBV7-2 and J is TRBJ2-5; D gene ambiguous. Sequences were obtained from peripheral blood. The CDR3 reads CASSNVRETQYF. DNA for the CDR3: TGTGCCAGCAGTAACGTCAGGGAGACCCAGTACTTC. Full variable domain (missing parts from reference TRBV7-2 and TRBJ2-5): GAGVSQSPSNKVTEKGKDVELRCDPISGHTALYWYRQSLGQGLEFLIYFQGNSAPDKSGLPSDRFSAERTGGSVSTLTIQRTQQEDSAVYLCASSNVRETQYFGPGTRLLVL.